The subject of this entry is one T cell receptor beta chain. Its antigen is unidentified. This sample is drawn from a study of radiotherapy plus CTLA-4 blockade in lung cancer. Study summary: Among all patients, more than 15% showed objective responses, while roughly 28% had disease control.

The CDR3 loop spans 12 amino acids. Germline CDR1 SGHNT, CDR2 YYREEE (reference sequence). V shed 6 bases and J shed 7 bases, with 13 bases lying between them. Profiled with immunoSEQ multiplex PCR; TCRdb holds only in-frame clones, not every one. This table holds approximately 46,000 clones, approximately 81% found once. Study outcomes and limitations: Radiotherapy was combined with ipilimumab, and tumor-derived TCR clones then expanded in blood.

Focal radiation and CTLA-4 blockade (ipilimumab) were tested in chemo-refractory metastatic non-small-cell lung cancer patients. The rearrangement uses TRBV5-4 and TRBJ1-1; D is undetermined. Sequencing used peripheral blood, obtained from a patient treated with radiotherapy plus ipilimumab. This TCR came from a human donor with non-small cell lung cancer whose response to radiotherapy plus ipilimumab could not be evaluated. CDR3 residues: CASTGGVGEAFF. The DNA for the CDR3 is TGTGCCAGCACCGGCGGGGTTGGTGAAGCTTTCTTT.